The 13 T cell receptor beta chains listed next were all sequenced from one sample in a study of blood T cell repertoires in COVID-19. Clones were sequenced by immunoSEQ multiplex PCR, and TCRdb holds only the in-frame ones, with some missing. The table lists some 140,000 clones, approximately 79% of them singletons. Sequenced material: peripheral blood. Every receptor here comes from a man aged 60-69 years with acute or convalescent COVID-19.

The chain employs TRBV6-1 and TRBJ1-4; TRBD1 might be the D (5 bases). This CDR3 spans 16 amino acids. Trimming removed 2 bases from V and 0 bases from J, with 10 bases in between. Per the germline V gene, CDR1 is MNHNS and CDR2 is SASEGT. In DNA form, the CDR3 reads TGTGCCAGCAGTGAACGTGTAGGGGCAACTAATGAAAAACTGTTTTTT. Its translation is CASSERVGATNEKLFF.

V gene TRBV5-4 combines with J gene TRBJ2-7; D possibly corresponds to TRBD2 (6 bases). This CDR3 has 15 amino acids. The germline CDR1 and CDR2 sequences are SGHNT and YYREEE (reference sequence). Trimming stripped 10 bases from V and 5 bases from J, with 25 bases between. DNA for the CDR3: TGTGCCTCCTCGACGCCCGGCCCCGGAGGGCACGAGCAGTACTTC. Translation: CASSTPGPGGHEQYF.

The chain combines TRBV19 with TRBJ1-5; D uncertain. Germline V CDR1 and CDR2: LNHDA, SQIVND (reference sequence). Trimming pared 5 bases from V and 0 bases from J, leaving 17 bases between. This CDR3 contains 17 residues. The CDR3 here is CASSFREQAYSNQPQHF. The CDR3 DNA reads TGTGCCAGTAGTTTTCGTGAGCAGGCCTATAGCAATCAGCCCCAGCATTTT.

The genes are TRBV6-5 and TRBJ1-1; a possible D gene is TRBD1 (6 bases). CDR1 is MNHEY, CDR2 SVGAGI, per germline. The CDR3 is made up of 13 amino acids. Trimming cost V 7 bases and J 1 base, with 10 bases left between them. The DNA of the CDR3 is TGTGCCAGCACCAGGACAGAGAACACTGAAGCTTTCTTT. It is translated as CASTRTENTEAFF.

CDR3 in amino acids: CAWSRLAGVADTQYF. CDR3 coding DNA: TGTGCCTGGAGTCGGCTAGCGGGAGTAGCAGATACGCAGTATTTT. This sequence joins TRBV30 and TRBJ2-3; 10 bases match TRBD2. The CDR3 loop spans 15 amino acids. Per germline, CDR1 GTSNPN and CDR2 SVGIG (reference sequence). V shed 2 bases and J 4 bases; nucleotides not matched to a gene: 6.

The chain uses TRBV27 and TRBJ2-2; 8 nucleotides line up with TRBD1. Looked up from germline, CDR1 is MNHEY and CDR2 is SMNVEV (reference sequence). This CDR3 contains 15 residues. The J segment lost 5 bases and the V segment lost 3 bases, leaving 5 bases of the junction unmatched. The CDR3 sequence: CASSFDRGGTGELFF. DNA for the CDR3: TGTGCCAGCAGTTTTGACAGGGGTGGGACCGGGGAGCTGTTTTTT.

The chain couples TRBV27 to TRBJ2-6; 8 bases line up with TRBD1. The CDR3 is 17 residues long. V shed 6 bases and J 0 bases; nucleotides not matched to a gene: 7. Germline CDR1 reads MNHEY; CDR2 reads SMNVEV (reference sequence). CDR3 sequence (DNA): TGTGCCAGCAGGGACAGGGTCTTTACCTCTGGGGCCAACGTCCTGACTTTC. Its translation is CASRDRVFTSGANVLTF.

The chain carries TRBV11-2 and TRBJ2-2; 7 bases agree with TRBD1. Germline V gene data show CDR1 as SGHAT and CDR2 as FQNNGV. The V gene end was trimmed by 4 bases and the J gene end by 2 bases; junction bases not matched to a gene: 4. This CDR3 contains 15 residues. The CDR3 region is CASSSGTVNTGELFF. In nucleotides, the CDR3 is TGTGCCAGCAGCTCCGGGACAGTTAACACCGGGGAGCTGTTTTTT.

This chain connects TRBV3-1 (or the pseudogene TRBV3-2) to TRBJ1-2; D is undetermined. The germline CDR1 and CDR2 sequences are LGHDT and YNNKEL (reference sequence). The CDR3 length is 14 residues. Between the trimmed V and J ends, which lost 5 bases and 4 bases, there was a span of 14 bases. The CDR3 loop is CASSKEVGTYGYTF. For the CDR3, the DNA is TGTGCCAGCAGCAAGGAGGTCGGAACCTATGGCTACACCTTC.

This clone has more than one count but fewer than ten. The V and J genes are TRBV29-1 and TRBJ2-7, with 7 bases matching TRBD1. V lost 4 bases to trimming and J lost 6 bases; unmatched junction nucleotides: 9. CDR1 and CDR2 (germline): SQVTM, ANQGSEA. This CDR3 has 13 residues. Here the CDR3 reads CSVATGRRREQYF. CDR3 nucleotide sequence: TGCAGCGTTGCGACAGGGAGACGACGCGAGCAGTACTTC.

The rearrangement links TRBV5-6 to TRBJ2-5; 7 positions agree with TRBD2. Germline loops: CDR1 SGHDT, CDR2 YYEEEE. The CDR3 is made up of 15 amino acids. Germline trimming cut 3 bases from V and 1 base from J; bases unmatched to any gene: 6. The CDR3 spells CASSSPLAGQETQYF. CDR3 DNA: TGTGCCAGCAGCTCGCCCTTAGCGGGCCAAGAGACCCAGTACTTC.

The CDR3 DNA reads as TGTGCCAGCAGCTCCCGAGTCACTAACACCGGGGAGCTGTTTTTT. Translating gives CASSSRVTNTGELFF. The V gene is TRBV9, the J gene TRBJ2-2; no clear D. V was cut by 4 bases and J by 2 bases, with 12 bases left in between. CDR3 length: 15 amino acids. Germline values: CDR1 SGDLS, CDR2 YYNGEE. Supplemented by reference TRBV9 and TRBJ2-2, the full variable domain reads DSGVTQTPKHLITATGQRVTLRCSPRSGDLSVYWYQQSLDQGLQFLIQYYNGEERAKGNILERFSAQQFPDLHSELNLSSLELGDSALYFCASSSRVTNTGELFFGEGSRLTVL.

This sequence joins TRBV19 and TRBJ1-5; the match to TRBD1 covers 7 bases. The germline V gene encodes CDR1 LNHDA and CDR2 SQIVND (reference sequence). V lost 5 bases, J lost 0 bases, and 4 bases stayed unmatched. This CDR3 has 15 amino acids. The CDR3: CASSARDSSNQPQHF. The CDR3 DNA follows: TGTGCCAGTAGTGCTAGGGACAGTAGCAATCAGCCCCAGCATTTT.